Given below is one TCR beta chain in context. The data were produced by immunoSEQ multiplex PCR, yet TCRdb's version contains in-frame clones alone and is incomplete. The sample has approximately 100,000 clones; roughly 91% are singletons. Per germline, CDR1 MNHEY and CDR2 SVGAGI. With V trimmed by 10 bases and J by 6 bases, 8 bases remained unmatched. The CDR3 covers 13 residues. This sample was included in a study of OX40 agonist ivuxolimab in advanced cancers. The clonotype was recovered from an adult with an advanced solid tumor such as melanoma, head and neck, liver or kidney cancer. Here the sequenced sample was CD4+ or CD8+ T cells sorted from blood, taken in a trial of the OX40 agonist ivuxolimab. The chain couples TRBV6-5 to TRBJ1-5; 8 bases align to TRBD1. The DNA for the CDR3 is TGTGCCACGGGACAGGTTGTCACTCAGCCCCAGCATTTT. Encoded protein: CATGQVVTQPQHF.